This T cell receptor (beta chain) was retrieved from a study of radiation and T cells in renal cell carcinoma. Trimming took 5 bases from V and 2 from J, leaving 5 bases between them. Germline-derived CDR1 and CDR2 are SGHTA and FQGNSA. This CDR3 is 12 amino acids long. TCRdb's table, derived via immunoSEQ multiplex PCR, lists solely in-frame clones and lacks some. The sample consists of 95,000 or so clones, less than 90% of them appearing once. Time point specified: baseline pretreatment blood. Noted treatment: 15 Gy SBRT to primary tumor, nephrectomy 4 weeks later. The source was blood, collected from a patient whose treatment included radiotherapy and nephrectomy. The chain links TRBV7-2 to TRBJ2-3; D gene uncertain. This TCR derives from a middle-aged man with renal cell carcinoma. The CDR3 region is CASSPDTDTQYF. CDR3 DNA: TGTGCCAGCAGCCCCGACACAGATACGCAGTATTTT.